Here is one T cell receptor beta chain with its context. Its antigen is unknown. Clones were read by immunoSEQ multiplex PCR, and TCRdb kept only the in-frame ones, dropping some. The table lists roughly 84,000 clones, 70% to 90% of them singletons. The sample belongs to a study of T cell responses to AZD1222 COVID-19 vaccine. The CDR3 consists of 16 residues. J lost 0 bases, V lost 0 bases, and 2 bases had no gene match. Germline CDR1 KGHSH, CDR2 LQKENI. General study results and limits: White British ancestry dominated among donors, who included more females, and clonal diversity was possibly underestimated. Vaccine-associated CD4 TCRs spanned spike, dominant at 160-218 and 743-854. In all cases, repertoires were sampled only after the peak T cell response.

Samples with a second dose at about 4 or about 12 weeks were pooled together. The sequence was obtained from an adult who received the AZD1222 COVID-19 vaccine. Source: peripheral blood, taken 28 days after the second AZD1222 dose. The V call is TRBV18, the J call TRBJ1-5; 7 nucleotides align to TRBD1. The CDR3 DNA sequence: TGTGCCAGCTCACCACCGGGACAGATTAGCAATCAGCCCCAGCATTTT. Translated, it gives CASSPPGQISNQPQHF. Variable domain in full (rest from reference TRBV18 and TRBJ1-5): NAGVMQNPRHLVRRRGQEARLRCSPMKGHSHVYWYRQLPEEGLKFMVYLQKENIIDESGMPKERFSAEFPKEGPSILRIQQVVRGDSAAYFCASSPPGQISNQPQHFGDGTRLSIL.